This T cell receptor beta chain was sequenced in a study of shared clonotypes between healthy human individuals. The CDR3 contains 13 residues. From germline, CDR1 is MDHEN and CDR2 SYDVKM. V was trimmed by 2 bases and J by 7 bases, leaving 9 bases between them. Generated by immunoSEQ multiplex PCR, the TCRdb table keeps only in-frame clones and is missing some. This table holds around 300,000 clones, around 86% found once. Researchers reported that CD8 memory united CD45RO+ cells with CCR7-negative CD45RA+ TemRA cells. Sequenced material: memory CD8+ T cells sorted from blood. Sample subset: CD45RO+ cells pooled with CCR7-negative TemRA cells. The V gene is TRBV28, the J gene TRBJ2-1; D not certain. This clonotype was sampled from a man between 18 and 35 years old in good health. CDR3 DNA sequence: TGTGCCAGCAGTTTAACACTTTTGAATGAGCAGTTCTTC. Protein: CASSLTLLNEQFF.